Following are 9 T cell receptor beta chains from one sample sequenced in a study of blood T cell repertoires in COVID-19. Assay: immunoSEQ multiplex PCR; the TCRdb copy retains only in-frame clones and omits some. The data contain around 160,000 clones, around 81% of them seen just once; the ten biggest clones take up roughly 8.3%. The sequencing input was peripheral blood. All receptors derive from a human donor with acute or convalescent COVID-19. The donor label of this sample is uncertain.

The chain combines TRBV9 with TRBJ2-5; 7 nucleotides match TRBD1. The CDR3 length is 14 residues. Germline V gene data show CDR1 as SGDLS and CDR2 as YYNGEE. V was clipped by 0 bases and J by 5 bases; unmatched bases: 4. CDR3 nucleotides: TGTGCCAGCAGCGTAGTAGCCAGGGGGGAGACCCAGTACTTC. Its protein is CASSVVARGETQYF. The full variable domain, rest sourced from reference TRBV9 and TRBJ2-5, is DSGVTQTPKHLITATGQRVTLRCSPRSGDLSVYWYQQSLDQGLQFLIQYYNGEERAKGNILERFSAQQFPDLHSELNLSSLELGDSALYFCASSVVARGETQYFGPGTRLLVL.

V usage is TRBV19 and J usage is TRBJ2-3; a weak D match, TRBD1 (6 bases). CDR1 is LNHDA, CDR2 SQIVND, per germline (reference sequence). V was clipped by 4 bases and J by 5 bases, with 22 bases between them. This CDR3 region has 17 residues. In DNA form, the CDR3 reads TGTGCCAGTAGTAACCCTTGGAGGACAGCCGCAGAAGATACGCAGTATTTT. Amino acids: CASSNPWRTAAEDTQYF.

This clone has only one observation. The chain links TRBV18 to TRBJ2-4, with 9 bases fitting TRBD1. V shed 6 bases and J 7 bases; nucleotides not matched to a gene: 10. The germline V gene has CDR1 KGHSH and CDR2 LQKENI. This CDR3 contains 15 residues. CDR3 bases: TGTGCCAGCTCGACGCGGGGACAGGGCGGGAACATTCAGTACTTC. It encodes CASSTRGQGGNIQYF.

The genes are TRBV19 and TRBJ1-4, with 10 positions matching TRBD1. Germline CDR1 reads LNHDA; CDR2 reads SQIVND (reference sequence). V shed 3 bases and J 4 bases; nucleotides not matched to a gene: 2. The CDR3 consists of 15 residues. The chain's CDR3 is CASSIGTGVNEKLFF. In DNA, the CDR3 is TGTGCCAGTAGTATTGGGACAGGGGTTAATGAAAAACTGTTTTTT.

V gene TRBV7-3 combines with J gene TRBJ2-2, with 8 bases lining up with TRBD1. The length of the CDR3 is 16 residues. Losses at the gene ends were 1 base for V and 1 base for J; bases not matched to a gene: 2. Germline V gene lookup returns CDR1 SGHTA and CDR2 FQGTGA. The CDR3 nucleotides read TGTGCCAGCAGCTTAAGGGGGACAGGGAACACCGGGGAGCTGTTTTTT. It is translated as CASSLRGTGNTGELFF.

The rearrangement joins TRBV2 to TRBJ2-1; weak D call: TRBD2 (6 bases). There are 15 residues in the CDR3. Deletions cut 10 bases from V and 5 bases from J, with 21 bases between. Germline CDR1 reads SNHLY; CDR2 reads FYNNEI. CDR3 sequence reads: CATSNLPGEHNEQFF. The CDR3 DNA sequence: TGTGCCACCTCTAACCTCCCGGGGGAGCACAATGAGCAGTTCTTC.

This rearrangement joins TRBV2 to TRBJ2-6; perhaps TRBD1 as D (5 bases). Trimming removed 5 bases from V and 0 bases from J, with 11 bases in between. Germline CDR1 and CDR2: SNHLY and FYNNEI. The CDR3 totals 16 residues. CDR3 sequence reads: CASSRQYASGANVLTF. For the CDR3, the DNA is TGTGCCAGCAGTCGACAGTATGCCTCTGGGGCCAACGTCCTGACTTTC.

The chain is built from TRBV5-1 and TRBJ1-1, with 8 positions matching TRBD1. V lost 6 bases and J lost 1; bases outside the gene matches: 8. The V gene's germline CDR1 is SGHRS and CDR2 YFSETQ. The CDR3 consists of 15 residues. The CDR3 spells CASTGGQGGNTEAFF. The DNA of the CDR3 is TGCGCCAGCACAGGGGGCCAGGGAGGGAACACTGAAGCTTTCTTT.

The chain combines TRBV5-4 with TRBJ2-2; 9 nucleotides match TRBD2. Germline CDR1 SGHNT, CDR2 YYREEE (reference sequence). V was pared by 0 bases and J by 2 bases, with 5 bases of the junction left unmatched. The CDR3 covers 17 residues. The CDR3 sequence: CASSLDLAGRNTGELFF. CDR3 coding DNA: TGTGCCAGCAGCTTGGACCTAGCGGGGCGAAACACCGGGGAGCTGTTTTTT.